Detailed here is one T cell receptor (beta chain). These data originate in a study of shared T cell receptors in the human thymus. Germline lookup yields CDR1 SGHDN and CDR2 FVKESK. The V and J ends lost 0 bases and 1 base, in that order; junction bases with no gene match: 24. CDR3 length: 23 amino acids. This table comes from immunoSEQ multiplex PCR, and its TCRdb copy is limited to in-frame clones, with some not included. The sample consists of roughly 410,000 clones, approximately 95% of them appearing once. V gene TRBV14 combines with J gene TRBJ2-7; 10 bases map to TRBD2. This receptor was obtained from a human donor. The sample comprised thymocytes. The CDR3 coding sequence is TGTGCCAGCAGCCAAGACCCCCCGGATGCCGGGACTAGAAAGCGGGAGGGGTCCTACGAGCAGTACTTC. This translates into CASSQDPPDAGTRKREGSYEQYF. The full variable domain, completed using reference TRBV14 and TRBJ2-7, is EAGVTQFPSHSVIEKGQTVTLRCDPISGHDNLYWYRRVMGKEIKFLLHFVKESKQDESGMPNNRFLAERTGGTYSTLKVQPAELEDSGVYFCASSQDPPDAGTRKREGSYEQYFGPGTRLTVT.